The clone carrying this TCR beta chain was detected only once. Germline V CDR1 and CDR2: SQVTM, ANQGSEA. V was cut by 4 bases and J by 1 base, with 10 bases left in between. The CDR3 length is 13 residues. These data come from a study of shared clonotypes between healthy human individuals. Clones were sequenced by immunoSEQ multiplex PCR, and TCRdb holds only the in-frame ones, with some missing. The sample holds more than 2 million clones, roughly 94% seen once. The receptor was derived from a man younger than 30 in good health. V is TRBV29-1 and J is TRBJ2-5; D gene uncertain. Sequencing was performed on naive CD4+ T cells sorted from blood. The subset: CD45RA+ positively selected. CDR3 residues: CSVVQVPQETQYF. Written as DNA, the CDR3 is TGCAGCGTTGTGCAGGTCCCCCAAGAGACCCAGTACTTC.